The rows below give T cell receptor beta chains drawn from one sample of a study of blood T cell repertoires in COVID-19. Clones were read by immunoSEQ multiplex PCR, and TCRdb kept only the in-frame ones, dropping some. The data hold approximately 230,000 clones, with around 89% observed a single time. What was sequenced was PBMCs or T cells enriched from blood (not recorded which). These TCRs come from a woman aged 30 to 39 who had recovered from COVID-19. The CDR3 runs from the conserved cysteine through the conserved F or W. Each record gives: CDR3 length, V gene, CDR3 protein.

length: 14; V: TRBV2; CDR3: CASIRSALNTEAFF
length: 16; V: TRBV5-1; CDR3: CASSRTLERIQETQYF
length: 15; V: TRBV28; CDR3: CASSSIRDRNNEQFF
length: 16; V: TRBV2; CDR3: CASSAGTGALNYGYTF
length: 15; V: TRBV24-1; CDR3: CATRNTGGEAGELFF
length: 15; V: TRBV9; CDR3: CASSALTGVNTEAFF
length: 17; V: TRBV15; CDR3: CATSRGGGLKNTGELFF
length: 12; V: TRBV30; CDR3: CAWIERGTEAFF
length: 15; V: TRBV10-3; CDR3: CAISGGTVVESPLHF
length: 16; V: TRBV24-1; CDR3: CATSVQGQGVGNEQFF
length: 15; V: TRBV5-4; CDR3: CASSLEQGNTGELFF
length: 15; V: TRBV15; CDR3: CATSFQTGGITEAFF
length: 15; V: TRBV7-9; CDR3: CASSRDTGPPTEAFF
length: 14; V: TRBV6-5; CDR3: CATGGRNSNTEAFF
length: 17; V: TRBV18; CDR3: CASSRGDSLVATGELFF